The clone carrying this T cell receptor beta chain was detected many times. This record belongs to a study of T cells in Graves' hyperthyroidism and ophthalmopathy. The CDR3 regions of TCR beta were amplified from RNA transcripts. An initial round of RT-PCR targeting the TCR CDR3 relied on the HTBI primer set. TCRdb re-derived calls from the multiplex PCR reads in MiXCR, one entry per CDR3 protein. Here the sample spans some 550,000 distinct CDR3 sequences, roughly 15% being singletons. V was pared by 6 bases and J by 7 bases, with 10 bases of the junction left unmatched. This CDR3 is 15 amino acids long. Germline loops: CDR1 SGHTA, CDR2 FQGTGA.

This clonotype originated in a woman aged 40-49 years with Graves' ophthalmopathy. Material: blood. The rearrangement links TRBV7-3 to TRBJ2-1, with 9 bases fitting TRBD1. The CDR3 coding sequence is TGTGCCAGCAGTCGAACCGGGACAGGGAGGAATGAGCAGTTCTTC. Its translation: CASSRTGTGRNEQFF.